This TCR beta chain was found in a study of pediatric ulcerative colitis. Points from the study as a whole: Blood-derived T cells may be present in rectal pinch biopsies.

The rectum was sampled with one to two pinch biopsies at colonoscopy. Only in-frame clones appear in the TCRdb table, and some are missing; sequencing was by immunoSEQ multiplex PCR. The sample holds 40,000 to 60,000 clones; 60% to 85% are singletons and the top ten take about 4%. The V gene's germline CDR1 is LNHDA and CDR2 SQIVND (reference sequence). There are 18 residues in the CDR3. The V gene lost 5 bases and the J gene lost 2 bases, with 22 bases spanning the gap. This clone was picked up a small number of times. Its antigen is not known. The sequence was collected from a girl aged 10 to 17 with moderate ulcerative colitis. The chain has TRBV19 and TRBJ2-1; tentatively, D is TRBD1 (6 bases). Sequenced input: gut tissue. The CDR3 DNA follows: TGTGCCAGTAGTCGGAGTGGATGGACAGCCGGCCCCTACAATGAGCAGTTCTTC. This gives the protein CASSRSGWTAGPYNEQFF.